The rows below give T cell receptor beta chains drawn from one sample of a study of CD8 T cells in Susac syndrome. TCRdb independently ran MiXCR on the immunoSEQ multiplex PCR reads; one entry per CDR3 protein. The repertoire holds some 140,000 distinct CDR3 sequences, with just under 95% as singletons. Material: CD8+ T cells from PBMCs. These receptors all stem from a human donor with Susac syndrome. The CDR3 runs from the conserved cysteine through the conserved F or W. A D gene is named only where the DNA matches it firmly. Where a row states a size, it is once, few, many or the class of an expanded clone; other rows omit it.

d_call	v_call	j_call	clone_size	cdr3_nt	cdr3_aa
NA	TRBV9	TRBJ2-5	NA	TGTGCCAGCAGCGTGCGGGGACACCAAGAGACCCAGTACTTC	CASSVRGHQETQYF
TRBD2	TRBV27	TRBJ2-1	NA	TGTGCCAGCAGTTTAGGGTGGGGGACTAGCGCCCCGGGGCAGTTCTTC	CASSLGWGTSAPGQFF
TRBD1	TRBV29-1	TRBJ1-1	NA	TGCAGCGTTGATGAGGGGGCGGTCACTGAAGCTTTCTTT	CSVDEGAVTEAFF
NA	TRBV18	TRBJ2-3	few	TGTGCCAGCTCACCAGAGGGCACAGATACGCAGTATTTT	CASSPEGTDTQYF
NA	TRBV3-1	TRBJ2-2	NA	TGTGCCAGCAGCCAGACAGGACCCGGGGAGCTGTTTTTT	CASSQTGPGELFF
NA	TRBV12-3/TRBV12-4	TRBJ1-5	NA	TGTGCCAGCAGTCCGGCCGGAGGTCAGCCCCAGCATTTT	CASSPAGGQPQHF
NA	TRBV7-6	TRBJ2-3	once	TGTGCCAGCAGCTTAGCCCGGGCCGATACGCAGTATTTT	CASSLARADTQYF
NA	TRBV7-6	TRBJ2-4	once	TGTGCCAGCAGCTTAGATGCGTCCAAAAACATTCAGTACTTC	CASSLDASKNIQYF
NA	TRBV15	TRBJ2-1	NA	TGTGCCACCAGCAGAGGGGCGTCGAGTGAGCAGTTCTTC	CATSRGASSEQFF
NA	TRBV6-5	TRBJ2-5	NA	TGTGCCAGCAGCCAGGGGGAGACCCAGTACTTC	CASSQGETQYF
TRBD2	TRBV4-1	TRBJ2-5	few	TGCGCCAGCAGCCAAGAGGGGACTAGCGGAGAGACCCAGTACTTC	CASSQEGTSGETQYF
NA	TRBV6-1	TRBJ1-2	NA	TGTGCCGGAGGGACGGCGTCCTATGGCTACACCTTC	CAGGTASYGYTF
NA	TRBV20-1	TRBJ2-5	few	TGCAGTGCTAGTGTAGTCGCTTCGCGCTCGAGGCTTCAAGAGACCCAGTACTTC	CSASVVASRSRLQETQYF
NA	TRBV9	TRBJ1-2	once	TGTGCCAGCAGCGTAGTAGGGAGAGGGGTTAATGATGGCTACACCTTC	CASSVVGRGVNDGYTF
NA	TRBV20-1	TRBJ2-1	NA	TGCAGTGCCCCCAGAGACAATGAGCAGTTCTTC	CSAPRDNEQFF
NA	TRBV7-9	TRBJ2-5	NA	TGTGCCAGCAGCTCGGACATAGGTCAAGAGACCCAGTACTTC	CASSSDIGQETQYF
NA	TRBV30	TRBJ2-3	few	TGTGCCTGGAGATTAGGAGATACGCAGTATTTT	CAWRLGDTQYF
TRBD1	TRBV27	TRBJ2-7	NA	TGTGCCAGCAGTCAGGGGGCGCGGTACGTCGAGCAGTACTTC	CASSQGARYVEQYF
TRBD1	TRBV5-1	TRBJ2-7	NA	TGCGCCAGCAGCTTGGGACAGGGGGCTACCTACGAGCAGTACTTC	CASSLGQGATYEQYF
NA	TRBV24-1	TRBJ2-1	NA	TGTGCCACCAGTGACAATAGGGATGAGCAGTTCTTC	CATSDNRDEQFF
NA	TRBV3-1	TRBJ2-5	NA	TGTGCCAGCAGCCAGGGGACGGGAGTAGAGACCCAGTACTTC	CASSQGTGVETQYF
TRBD1	TRBV28	TRBJ1-5	NA	TGTGCCAGCAGTGACAGGGTTGAAAATCAGCCCCAGCATTTT	CASSDRVENQPQHF
NA	TRBV7-9	TRBJ2-7	once	TGTGCCAGCAGCTCGAAAGAGGGCCCCTACGAGCAGTACTTC	CASSSKEGPYEQYF
TRBD1	TRBV27	TRBJ2-7	NA	TGTGCCAGCAGTTCCCGGACAGGGGACAACGAGCAGTACTTC	CASSSRTGDNEQYF